These T cell receptor beta chains were read from a single sample in a study of T cells in Graves' hyperthyroidism and ophthalmopathy. One entry per CDR3 protein results from TCRdb running MiXCR on the multiplex PCR reads. In the table there are hundreds of thousands of distinct CDR3 sequences, roughly 46% of which are singletons. Sample: peripheral blood or thyroid tissue (not recorded which). All receptors come from an adult man with Graves' disease, either hyperthyroidism or ophthalmopathy (not recorded which). Both conserved end residues are part of each CDR3. D genes are given only for firm matches. Expanded clones are given a class, and other clones once, few, many or no size at all.

>NA|TRBV5-5|NA|TRBJ2-7
TGTGCCAGCACCGTGTCGGGGGACACTTGCGAGCAGTACTTC
CASTVSGDTCEQYF
>TRBD1|TRBV12-3/TRBV12-4|few|TRBJ1-5
TGTGCCAGCACCCGACAGGGTAGGAGTCAGCCCCAGCATTTT
CASTRQGRSQPQHF
>NA|TRBV2|many|TRBJ1-4
TGTGCCAGCAGTGCGGAGAGTAATGAAAAACTGTTTTTT
CASSAESNEKLFF
>TRBD2|TRBV10-3|few|TRBJ2-7
TGTGCCATCAGTGTGGCCGGGGGGAGCTCCTACGAGCAGTACTTC
CAISVAGGSSYEQYF
>TRBD1|TRBV20-1|NA|TRBJ2-7
TGCAGTGCCGAAAGAACAGGGGGCCGGTACGAGCAGTACTTC
CSAERTGGRYEQYF
>TRBD1|TRBV29-1|many|TRBJ2-5
TGCAGCGTTGACCGGGACAGGGGAGAGACCCAGTACTTC
CSVDRDRGETQYF
>TRBD1|TRBV7-2|NA|TRBJ1-1
TGTGCCAGCAGCGCCAACAGGGGGCTGGGCACTGAAGCTTTCTTT
CASSANRGLGTEAFF
>NA|TRBV29-1|many|TRBJ1-2
TGCAGCGTTGACGGGGGACGTTGGGATGGCTACACCTTC
CSVDGGRWDGYTF
>TRBD1|TRBV7-9|NA|TRBJ1-3
TGTGCCAGCAGTACTCAGGGGGCTCGGGACACCATATATTTT
CASSTQGARDTIYF
>NA|TRBV29-1|NA|TRBJ1-2
TGCAGCTTTCAACCGGGCGGAGACTATGGCTACACCTTC
CSFQPGGDYGYTF
>NA|TRBV7-2|NA|TRBJ1-4
TGTGCCAGCAGCCCGAGGGGGGAAGGAAAACTGTTTTTT
CASSPRGEGKLFF
>NA|TRBV6-6|few|TRBJ2-5
TGTGCCAGCGGGGTAGGAGGACAGCAAGAGACCCAGTACTTC
CASGVGGQQETQYF
>NA|TRBV2|many|TRBJ1-4
TGTGCCAGCAGTGGTAACTTGAGAAGGGATGAAAAACTGTTTTTT
CASSGNLRRDEKLFF
>NA|TRBV7-7|NA|TRBJ1-5
TGTGCCAGCAGCTTAGGACAGGTCAATACGCCCCAGCATTTT
CASSLGQVNTPQHF
>NA|TRBV7-8|few|TRBJ1-5
TGTGCCAGCAGTTCCCGGGCAGGGCGGTATCAGCCCCAGCATTTT
CASSSRAGRYQPQHF
>TRBD2|TRBV20-1|NA|TRBJ2-7
TGCAGTGAGCGACTAGCGGGGGGAACGGTGCAGTACTTC
CSERLAGGTVQYF
>TRBD1|TRBV20-1|many|TRBJ1-4
TGCAGTGCTAGAGACCCGGGACAGGGGCCACCACTCTTT
CSARDPGQGPPLF
>TRBD1|TRBV24-1|once|TRBJ1-4
TGTGCCACCAAGACAGGGGAGGGTGTAGAAAAACTGTTTTTT
CATKTGEGVEKLFF
>NA|TRBV10-2|NA|TRBJ1-2
TGCGCCAGCAGTGTGGCAGAGGTCGGTGGCTACACCTTC
CASSVAEVGGYTF
>TRBD1|TRBV7-8|NA|TRBJ1-6
TGTGCCAGCAGCAACGACCCGAGGACAGGGGATTCACCCCTCCACTTT
CASSNDPRTGDSPLHF
>NA|TRBV10-3|NA|TRBJ1-6
TGTGCCAGCAGTTACTCAGGTCGCTCCTATAATTCACCCCTCCACTTT
CASSYSGRSYNSPLHF
>NA|TRBV20-1|once|TRBJ1-3
TGCAGTGCTCCGGTGCCACCTTCCCGGGACACAAAGGGTAACTCTGGAAACACCATATATTTT
CSAPVPPSRDTKGNSGNTIYF
>TRBD1|TRBV20-1|many|TRBJ1-5
TGCAGTGCTAGGGGGACAGTGGAAAGTGAGCCCCAGCATTTT
CSARGTVESEPQHF
>TRBD2|TRBV7-2|NA|TRBJ2-7
TGTGCCAGCAGTTCAGCTAGCGGGGCCGACTCCTACGAGCAGTACTTC
CASSSASGADSYEQYF
>NA|TRBV12-3/TRBV12-4|NA|TRBJ1-2
TGTGCCAGCACCGCAGGGTTCGGCTACACCTTC
CASTAGFGYTF
>NA|TRBV6-1|few|TRBJ1-5
TGTGCCAGCAAGGTGACGGCAAATCAGCCCCAGCATTTT
CASKVTANQPQHF
>NA|TRBV2|NA|TRBJ1-4
TGTGCCAGCAGTGGAGGGACAGAAAAACTGTTTTTT
CASSGGTEKLFF
>TRBD1|TRBV25-1|NA|TRBJ1-1
TGTGCCAGCAGCAGACCAGGGGGCAGCTTGAACACTGAAGCTTTCTTT
CASSRPGGSLNTEAFF
>NA|TRBV29-1|NA|TRBJ1-5
TGCAGCGTTGAAACAGGCTTTAATCAGCCCCAGCATTTT
CSVETGFNQPQHF
>TRBD2|TRBV6-5|NA|TRBJ2-7
TGTGCCAGCAGTTACGGGACTAGCGGGAGGAACACCGGGGAGCTGTACTTC
CASSYGTSGRNTGELYF
>NA|TRBV19|NA|TRBJ1-2
TGTGCCAGTACCGTACAGGGCTCAATTGGCTACACCTTC
CASTVQGSIGYTF